The 15 T cell receptor beta chains reported below all come from one sample, sequenced in a study of CD8 T cells in Susac syndrome. RNA was extracted with the RNeasy kit, and a quantity of roughly 0.45 to 1 ug was reverse transcribed using random hexamers. TCRdb reanalysed the immunoSEQ multiplex PCR reads using MiXCR and keeps one entry per CDR3 protein. The sample holds more than 100,000 distinct CDR3 sequences; 65% to 90% are singletons and the top ten take roughly 0.5%. Sequenced input: CD8+ T cells from PBMCs. Receptor source: a human donor with multiple sclerosis.

The chain has TRBV19 and TRBJ1-1; D unresolved. The germline gives CDR1 LNHDA, CDR2 SQIVND (reference sequence). The ends were cut back, 3 bases at V and 1 base at J, with 6 bases in the middle. CDR3 length: 13 amino acids. Here the CDR3 DNA reads TGTGCCAGTAGTATTTATCCGAACACTGAAGCTTTCTTT. Its protein product is CASSIYPNTEAFF.

The rearrangement uses TRBV6-1 and TRBJ2-2; 8 bases are shared with TRBD2. The CDR3 length is 14 residues. In germline, CDR1 is MNHNS, CDR2 SASEGT. Trimming cost V 7 bases and J 6 bases; bases outside gene matches: 7. The CDR3 bases are TGTGCCAGCATCGACCCGGGGGGGCCCGGGGAGCTGTTTTTT. Translation: CASIDPGGPGELFF.

The genes are TRBV13 and TRBJ2-3; 12 nucleotides line up with TRBD2. V dropped 3 bases and J dropped 3; count of bases not matched to a gene: 7. The CDR3 is 17 amino acids. Germline CDR1 PRHDT, CDR2 FYEKMQ (reference sequence). This CDR3 reads CASSFVASGRGTDTQYF. DNA for the CDR3: TGTGCCAGCAGCTTCGTGGCTAGCGGGAGGGGAACAGATACGCAGTATTTT.

This clonotype was detected a few times. Sequence at one end of the junction differs from germline and may be a read error. The rearrangement uses TRBV5-1 and TRBJ1-2, with a weak D call TRBD1 (6 bases). The CDR3 runs 12 residues. Looked up from germline, CDR1 is SGHRS and CDR2 is YFSETQ. CDR3 DNA: TGCGCCAGCAGCAACAGGGCCGATGGTTACACCTTC. Encoded protein: CASSNRADGYTF.

The chain couples TRBV19 to TRBJ2-1; D gene ambiguous. V lost 0 bases and J 0 bases, leaving 6 bases between the germline ends. This CDR3 contains 15 residues. Germline values: CDR1 LNHDA, CDR2 SQIVND (reference sequence). CDR3 loop: CASSIDGYSYNEQFF. The CDR3 DNA is TGTGCCAGTAGTATAGATGGTTACTCCTACAATGAGCAGTTCTTC. The full variable domain, rest sourced from reference TRBV19 and TRBJ2-1, is DGGITQSPKYLFRKEGQNVTLSCEQNLNHDAMYWYRQDPGQGLRLIYYSQIVNDFQKGDIAEGYSVSREKKESFPLTVTSAQKNPTAFYLCASSIDGYSYNEQFFGPGTRLTVL.

The chain carries TRBV7-6 and TRBJ2-3; 11 bases line up with TRBD2. The CDR3 sequence is 16 residues long. V lost 1 base, J lost 3 bases, and 3 bases stayed unmatched. From germline, CDR1 is SGHVS and CDR2 FNYEAQ. The CDR3 reads CASSLVAGGRTDTQYF. The CDR3 nucleotides read TGTGCCAGCAGCTTAGTAGCGGGGGGGAGGACAGATACGCAGTATTTT.

The chain employs TRBV4-1 and TRBJ1-1; possibly TRBD1 for D (6 bases). This CDR3 has 15 residues. Trimming stripped 3 bases from V and 0 bases from J, with 11 bases between. Per germline, CDR1 MGHRA and CDR2 YSYEKL. The CDR3, as DNA: TGCGCCAGCAGCCACCGGACAGCCATGAACACTGAAGCTTTCTTT. Encoded protein: CASSHRTAMNTEAFF.

This chain uses TRBV19 with TRBJ1-4, with D possibly TRBD1 on 5 matching bases. V lost 7 bases to trimming and J lost 7 bases, with 13 bases between them. The CDR3 length is 13 residues. The germline gives CDR1 LNHDA, CDR2 SQIVND (reference sequence). The CDR3 nucleotides read TGTGCCAGTAATAGGGGATGGAGTGAAAAACTGTTTTTT. Protein: CASNRGWSEKLFF.

The rearrangement uses TRBV3-1 and TRBJ2-1; the D is unclear. V lost 0 bases and J lost 8, with 11 bases in between. The length of the CDR3 is 14 residues. Germline V gene sequence: CDR1 LGHDT, CDR2 YNNKEL (reference sequence). CDR3 DNA sequence: TGTGCCAGCAGCCAAGAAAACTCGGACCATGAGCAGTTCTTC. Translating it yields CASSQENSDHEQFF.

The chain combines TRBV29-1 with TRBJ2-1; D might be TRBD2 (6 bases). The CDR3 loop spans 14 amino acids. The V end lost 4 bases, the J end lost 7 bases, and 17 bases lay between the germline ends. From germline, CDR1 is SQVTM and CDR2 ANQGSEA. CDR3 sequence: CSVAGTAAGNEQFF. In nucleotides, the CDR3 is TGCAGCGTTGCCGGAACAGCTGCGGGGAATGAGCAGTTCTTC.

This clonotype has a handful of counts. V is TRBV29-1 and J is TRBJ2-1; D may be TRBD2 (6 bases). The CDR3 length is 13 residues. Per the germline V gene, CDR1 is SQVTM and CDR2 is ANQGSEA. The ends were cut back, 6 bases at V and 4 bases at J, with 13 bases in the middle. DNA of the CDR3: TGCAGCGTCCTCGGGGGACCGTACAATGAGCAGTTCTTC. Protein sequence: CSVLGGPYNEQFF.

This chain uses TRBV4-2 with TRBJ1-4; D is ambiguous. The CDR3 covers 18 residues. Germline V gives CDR1 LGHNA, CDR2 YNFKEQ. V was cut by 0 bases and J by 0 bases, with 14 bases left in between. Here the CDR3 reads CASSQDPTPFATNEKLFF. In DNA, the CDR3 is TGTGCCAGCAGCCAAGACCCCACCCCGTTTGCAACTAATGAAAAACTGTTTTTT.

The J gene is TRBJ2-7, the V gene TRBV30; no reliable D call. Germline-derived CDR1 and CDR2 are GTSNPN and SVGIG (reference sequence). With 3 bases removed from V and 6 bases from J, the gap between germline ends came to 6 bases. The CDR3 is 10 amino acids. For the CDR3, the DNA is TGTGCCTGGAGCCTAGGCGAGCAGTACTTC. This gives the protein CAWSLGEQYF.

In this sample, this clonotype turned up a few times. The chain carries TRBV3-1 and TRBJ2-1, with 8 positions matching TRBD2. This CDR3 contains 15 residues. CDR1 is LGHDT, CDR2 YNNKEL, per germline (reference sequence). Trimming took 1 base from V and 3 from J; bases not matched to a gene: 2. CDR3 sequence: CASSQVAGSYNEQFF. The CDR3 bases are TGTGCCAGCAGCCAAGTAGCGGGAAGCTACAATGAGCAGTTCTTC.

The chain couples TRBV27 to TRBJ1-5, with D perhaps matching TRBD1 (5 bases). The CDR3 has 15 residues. Germline V gene lookup returns CDR1 MNHEY and CDR2 SMNVEV (reference sequence). Trimming stripped 5 bases from V and 4 bases from J, with 15 bases between. The CDR3 protein is CASSTIDRINQPQHF. The CDR3 DNA is TGTGCCAGCAGTACGATCGACAGAATTAATCAGCCCCAGCATTTT.